These 12 T cell receptor beta chains were all obtained from the same sample, sequenced in a study of T-cell reconstitution after alpha-beta-depleted transplantation in children. The TCRbeta library incorporated unique molecular identifiers. TCRdb recomputed calls from the PCR reads with MiXCR, one row per CDR3 protein. The sample consists of around 420,000 distinct CDR3 sequences, around 15% of them appearing once. This material consisted of PBMCs, mostly from graft donor cells, taken 360 days after TCRalphabeta/CD19-depleted stem cell transplant. The receptors stem from a boy in the first two years of life who had a stem cell transplant for Wiskott-Aldrich syndrome, so the T cells may come from the graft donor.

This clonotype has ten or more counts. This sequence joins TRBV5-1 and TRBJ1-6; D gene unclear. The CDR3 totals 15 residues. CDR1 and CDR2 (germline): SGHRS, YFSETQ. The V end lost 2 bases, the J end lost 10 bases, and 16 bases lay between the germline ends. CDR3 nucleotides: TGCGCCAGCAGCTTAGAAATGGGGAAGGGCTCACCCCTCCACTTT. This sequence encodes CASSLEMGKGSPLHF.

CDR3 in amino acids: CAINPRGTDYEQYF. DNA for the CDR3: TGTGCCATCAACCCTCGGGGGACCGACTACGAGCAGTACTTC. The chain joins TRBV10-3 to TRBJ2-7, with D perhaps TRBD2 (6 bases). The length of the CDR3 is 14 residues. The V gene lost 7 bases and the J gene lost 3 bases, with 16 bases spanning the gap. The V gene's germline CDR1 is ENHRY and CDR2 SYGVKD.

The rearrangement joins TRBV5-1 to TRBJ1-1; D remains ambiguous. The CDR3 has 15 amino acids. The V end was cut by 1 base, the J end by 1 base, with 11 bases between. Germline loops: CDR1 SGHRS, CDR2 YFSETQ. The CDR3: CASSLIGVRNTEAFF. DNA for the CDR3: TGCGCCAGCAGCTTGATCGGGGTAAGGAACACTGAAGCTTTCTTT.

This clonotype was counted between two and nine times. The rearrangement uses TRBV6-1 and TRBJ2-7; 9 bases are shared with TRBD1. The V gene's germline CDR1 is MNHNS and CDR2 SASEGT. The trim removed 6 bases at V and 3 bases at J, leaving 6 bases unmatched. The CDR3 spans 14 residues. The chain's CDR3 is CASRRGQGGYEQYF. CDR3 DNA sequence: TGTGCCAGCAGGCGGGGACAGGGAGGCTACGAGCAGTACTTC.

A few counts support this clonotype. The rearrangement joins TRBV2 to TRBJ2-3; D call uncertain. The CDR3 totals 11 residues. CDR1 SNHLY and CDR2 FYNNEI come from the germline V gene. V lost 4 bases and J 6 bases, leaving 5 bases between the germline ends. This CDR3 is CASSGADTQYF. The DNA for the CDR3 is TGTGCCAGCAGTGGGGCGGATACGCAGTATTTT.

V gene TRBV7-9 combines with J gene TRBJ2-7; no firm D call. The V gene lost 2 bases and the J gene lost 2 bases, with 13 bases spanning the gap. From germline, CDR1 is SEHNR and CDR2 FQNEAQ (reference sequence). There are 15 residues in the CDR3. The CDR3 DNA sequence: TGTGCCAGCAGCTTAAGGAAAGCCAAGACCTACGAGCAGTACTTC. Translating gives CASSLRKAKTYEQYF.

This clonotype turned up a few times. V usage is TRBV6-1 and J usage is TRBJ2-7, with 12 nucleotides matching TRBD2. Germline CDR1 reads MNHNS; CDR2 reads SASEGT. The CDR3 loop spans 15 amino acids. V trimming: 6 bases; J trimming: 1 base; junction bases outside the gene matches: 4. CDR3 coding DNA: TGTGCCAGCAGCCTAGCGGGGGGGTTTTCCTACGAGCAGTACTTC. Its translation: CASSLAGGFSYEQYF.

The V call is TRBV12-3 or TRBV12-4, the J call TRBJ2-7, with TRBD1 matching over 7 bases. The V and J ends lost 6 bases and 5 bases, in that order; junction bases with no gene match: 10. The CDR3 is made up of 14 amino acids. CDR3 sequence reads: CASSHRGPPNEQYF. In DNA, the CDR3 is TGTGCCAGCAGCCACAGGGGACCCCCCAACGAGCAGTACTTC.

The chain recombines TRBV20-1 with TRBJ2-3; D is unclear. V dropped 3 bases and J dropped 2 bases, with 9 bases sitting between them. Germline V gives CDR1 DFQATT, CDR2 SNEGSKA (reference sequence). This CDR3 contains 13 residues. CDR3 in amino acids: CSARHLNTDTQYF. CDR3 in DNA: TGCAGTGCTAGGCATCTCAACACAGATACGCAGTATTTT.

This clonotype was picked up a small number of times. This chain connects TRBV20-1 to TRBJ1-4; possibly TRBD1 for D (5 bases). This CDR3 has 13 residues. The germline V and J ends were trimmed by 2 bases and 3 bases, with 7 bases remaining between them. Germline assignment: CDR1 DFQATT and CDR2 SNEGSKA (reference sequence). Here the CDR3 reads CSARRGSNEKLFF. In DNA, the CDR3 is TGCAGTGCTAGACGGGGCTCTAATGAAAAACTGTTTTTT.

This sequence joins TRBV28 and TRBJ2-1, with 8 positions matching TRBD1. The CDR3 contains 18 residues. V lost 7 bases and J lost 1; bases outside the gene matches: 15. Per germline, CDR1 MDHEN and CDR2 SYDVKM. The CDR3 protein is CASKDRVGHLGSYNEQFF. In DNA, the CDR3 is TGTGCCAGCAAGGACAGGGTGGGGCACCTCGGGTCCTACAATGAGCAGTTCTTC.

The V gene is TRBV27, the J gene TRBJ2-7, with 7 bases lining up with TRBD2. Trimming took 6 bases from V and 3 from J; bases not matched to a gene: 2. This CDR3 has 12 amino acids. Germline loops: CDR1 MNHEY, CDR2 SMNVEV (reference sequence). CDR3 bases: TGTGCCAGCAGGACTAGCCACTACGAGCAGTACTTC. This sequence encodes CASRTSHYEQYF.